This T cell receptor (beta chain) was recorded in a study of a mutant IDH1 vaccine in newly diagnosed glioma. Whole-study context: Initiation of the vaccine course occurred 4-6 weeks after radiotherapy alone, or alongside temozolomide cycles. Prior therapy was radiotherapy, temozolomide, or both; most received both.

Measured with immunoSEQ multiplex PCR; TCRdb has only the in-frame clones, and not every one. The table shows fewer than 55,000 clones, with 80% to 85% occurring only once. The time point is: week 35, safety follow-up. Alongside topical imiquimod, each dose of vaccine comprised 300 ug of mutant IDH1 20-mer peptide. Broader study findings: Pseudoprogression appears to have had no connection to changes in top peripheral T cell clonotypes.

The V end was cut by 2 bases, the J end by 4 bases, with 11 bases between. The germline V gene encodes CDR1 MNHEY and CDR2 SMNVEV (reference sequence). The CDR3 spans 14 residues. This clone was recorded only once. As yet, its antigen is unknown. The source material was PBMCs, sampled from a glioma patient whose treatment included an IDH1 peptide vaccine. V and J are TRBV27 and TRBJ1-1; the D gene is possibly TRBD1 (5 bases). The clonotype originates from a woman between 40 and 55 years old with glioma. Some clones in this sample may be carry-over from other donors' samples. CDR3 sequence: CASSLNGGITEAFF. CDR3 DNA: TGTGCCAGCAGTTTAAACGGGGGGATCACTGAAGCTTTCTTT.